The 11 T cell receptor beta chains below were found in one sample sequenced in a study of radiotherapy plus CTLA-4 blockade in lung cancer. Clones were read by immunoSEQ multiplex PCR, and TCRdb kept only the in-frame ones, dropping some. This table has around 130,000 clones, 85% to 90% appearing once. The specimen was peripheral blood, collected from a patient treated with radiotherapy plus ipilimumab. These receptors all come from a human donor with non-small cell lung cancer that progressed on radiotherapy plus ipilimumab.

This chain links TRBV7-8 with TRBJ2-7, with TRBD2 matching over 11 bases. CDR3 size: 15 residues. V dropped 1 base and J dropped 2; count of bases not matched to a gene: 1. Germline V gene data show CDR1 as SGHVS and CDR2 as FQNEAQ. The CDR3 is CASSLGLAGPYEQYF. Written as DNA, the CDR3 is TGTGCCAGCAGCTTAGGACTAGCGGGGCCCTACGAGCAGTACTTC. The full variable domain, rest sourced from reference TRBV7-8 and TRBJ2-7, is GAGVSQSPRYKVAKRGQDVALRCDPISGHVSLFWYQQALGQGPEFLTYFQNEAQLDKSGLPSDRFFAERPEGSVSTLKIQRTQQEDSAVYLCASSLGLAGPYEQYFGPGTRLTVT.

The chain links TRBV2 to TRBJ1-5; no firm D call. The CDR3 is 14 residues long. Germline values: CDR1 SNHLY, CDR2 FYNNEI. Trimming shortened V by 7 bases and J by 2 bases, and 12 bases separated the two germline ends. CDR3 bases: TGTGCCAGCAAAGCCTGGGGAGGCAATCAGCCCCAGCATTTT. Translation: CASKAWGGNQPQHF.

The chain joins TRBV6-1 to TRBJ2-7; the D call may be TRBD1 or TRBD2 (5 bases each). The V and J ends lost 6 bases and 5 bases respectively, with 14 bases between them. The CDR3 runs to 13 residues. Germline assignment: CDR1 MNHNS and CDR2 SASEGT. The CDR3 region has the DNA TGTGCCAGCAGAGCAGGGAGTACGGACGAGCAGTACTTC. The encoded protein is CASRAGSTDEQYF.

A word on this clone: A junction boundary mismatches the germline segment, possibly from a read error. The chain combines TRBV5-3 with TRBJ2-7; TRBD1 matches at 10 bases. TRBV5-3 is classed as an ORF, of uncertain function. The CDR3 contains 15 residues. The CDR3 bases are TGTGCCAGCAGCTTCCCGGACAGGGGGACCTACGAGCAGTACTTC. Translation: CASSFPDRGTYEQYF.

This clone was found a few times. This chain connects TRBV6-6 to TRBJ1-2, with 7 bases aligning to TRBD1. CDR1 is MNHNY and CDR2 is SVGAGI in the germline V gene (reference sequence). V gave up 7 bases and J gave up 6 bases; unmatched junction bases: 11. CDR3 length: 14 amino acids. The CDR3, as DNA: TGTGCCAGCACGGGGGCAGGGGGTAGGGATGGCTACACCTTC. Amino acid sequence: CASTGAGGRDGYTF.

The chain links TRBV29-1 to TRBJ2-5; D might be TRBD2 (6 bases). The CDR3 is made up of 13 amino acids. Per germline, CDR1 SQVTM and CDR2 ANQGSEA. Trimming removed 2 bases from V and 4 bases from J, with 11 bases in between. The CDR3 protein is CSVEKGGPETQYF. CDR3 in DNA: TGCAGCGTTGAAAAGGGAGGCCCAGAGACCCAGTACTTC.

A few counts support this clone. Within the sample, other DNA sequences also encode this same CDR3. Here the CDR3 reads CASSYSWGDSGNTIYF. CDR3 coding DNA: TGTGCCAGCAGTTACTCTTGGGGAGACTCTGGAAACACCATATATTTT. This chain links TRBV6-5 with TRBJ1-3; D not certain. V lost 0 bases and J 0 bases, leaving 9 bases between the germline ends. The V gene's germline CDR1 is MNHEY and CDR2 SVGAGI. This CDR3 is 16 amino acids long.

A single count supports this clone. CDR3 bases: TGTGCCAGCAGCCCCGACGGATCCTACGAGCAGTACTTC. The encoded protein is CASSPDGSYEQYF. V and J are TRBV7-3 and TRBJ2-7; D remains ambiguous. Germline CDR1 and CDR2: SGHTA and FQGTGA. The CDR3 sequence is 13 residues long. Trimming stripped 5 bases from V and 1 base from J, with 9 bases between.

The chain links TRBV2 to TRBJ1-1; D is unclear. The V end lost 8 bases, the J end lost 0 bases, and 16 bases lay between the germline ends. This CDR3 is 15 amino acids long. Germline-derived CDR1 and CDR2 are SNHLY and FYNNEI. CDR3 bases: TGTGCCAGCGTCGATGTTTACGGAATGAACACTGAAGCTTTCTTT. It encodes CASVDVYGMNTEAFF.

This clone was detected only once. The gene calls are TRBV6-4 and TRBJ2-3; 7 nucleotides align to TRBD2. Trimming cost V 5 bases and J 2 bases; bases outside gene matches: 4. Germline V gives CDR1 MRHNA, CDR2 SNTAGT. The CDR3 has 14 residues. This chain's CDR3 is CASSRDYPTDTQYF. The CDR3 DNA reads TGTGCCAGCAGTCGGGACTACCCCACAGATACGCAGTATTTT.

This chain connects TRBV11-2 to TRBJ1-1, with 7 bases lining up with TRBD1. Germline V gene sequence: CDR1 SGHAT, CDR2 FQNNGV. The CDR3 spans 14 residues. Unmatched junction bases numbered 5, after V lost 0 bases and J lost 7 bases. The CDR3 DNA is TGTGCCAGCAGCTTAGAAGGGACAGATTATGAAGCTTTCTTT. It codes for CASSLEGTDYEAFF.